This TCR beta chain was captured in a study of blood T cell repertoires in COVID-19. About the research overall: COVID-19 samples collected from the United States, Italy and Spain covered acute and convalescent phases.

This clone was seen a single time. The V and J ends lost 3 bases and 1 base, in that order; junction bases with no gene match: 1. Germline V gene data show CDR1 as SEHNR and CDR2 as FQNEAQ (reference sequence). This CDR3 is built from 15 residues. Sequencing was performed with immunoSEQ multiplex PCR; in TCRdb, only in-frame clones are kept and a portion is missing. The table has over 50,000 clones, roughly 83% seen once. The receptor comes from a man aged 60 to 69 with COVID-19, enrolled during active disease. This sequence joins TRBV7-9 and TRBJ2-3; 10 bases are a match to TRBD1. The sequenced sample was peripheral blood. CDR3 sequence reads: CASSFGQGGTDTQYF. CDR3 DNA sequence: TGTGCCAGCAGCTTTGGACAGGGGGGCACAGATACGCAGTATTTT.